This is a list of T cell receptor beta chains from one sample in a study of OX40 agonist ivuxolimab in advanced cancers. Sequencing used immunoSEQ multiplex PCR; TCRdb keeps in-frame clones, though not all of them. The data hold 20,000 or so clones, with 70% to 90% observed a single time. This specimen consisted of CD4+ or CD8+ T cells sorted from blood, obtained in a trial of the OX40 agonist ivuxolimab. These receptor sequences come from an adult with an advanced solid tumor such as melanoma, head and neck, liver or kidney cancer. Both conserved end residues are part of each CDR3. Each record gives: V gene, J gene, clone size, D gene, CDR3 protein, CDR3 DNA. D genes are given only for firm matches. Only some rows state a clone size, as once, few, many or a class for expanded clones.

V: TRBV7-8; J: TRBJ2-2; size: -; D: TRBD1; CDR3: CASSFRTGNTGELFF; DNA: TGTGCCAGCAGCTTCCGGACAGGGAACACCGGGGAGCTGTTTTTT
V: TRBV10-3; J: TRBJ2-4; size: -; D: -; CDR3: CAISESTLTGLKGLAKNIQYF; DNA: TGTGCCATCAGTGAGTCGACCCTAACAGGGCTTAAAGGCTTAGCCAAAAACATTCAGTACTTC
V: TRBV2; J: TRBJ2-3; size: -; D: -; CDR3: CASLPRQPTDTQYF; DNA: TGTGCCAGCCTCCCGCGGCAACCCACAGATACGCAGTATTTT
V: TRBV29-1; J: TRBJ2-7; size: -; D: TRBD1; CDR3: CSVLTGGTYEQYF; DNA: TGCAGCGTCCTGACAGGGGGAACCTACGAGCAGTACTTC
V: TRBV29-1; J: TRBJ2-3; size: -; D: TRBD1; CDR3: CSASGTGITDTQYF; DNA: TGCAGCGCCTCAGGGACAGGGATTACAGATACGCAGTATTTT
V: TRBV27; J: TRBJ2-7; size: -; D: -; CDR3: CASSLDRTYEQYF; DNA: TGTGCCAGCAGTCTCGACAGAACCTACGAGCAGTACTTC
V: TRBV7-9; J: TRBJ2-3; size: -; D: -; CDR3: CASSLVGEGTDTQYF; DNA: TGTGCCAGCAGCTTAGTGGGAGAGGGAACAGATACGCAGTATTTT
V: TRBV19; J: TRBJ1-4; size: once; D: TRBD1; CDR3: CAATGTGVEKLFF; DNA: TGTGCCGCTACCGGGACAGGGGTTGAAAAACTGTTTTTT
V: TRBV11-2; J: TRBJ2-3; size: medium-sized; D: TRBD1; CDR3: CASSLGQGADTQYF; DNA: TGTGCCAGCAGCTTAGGGCAGGGGGCAGATACGCAGTATTTT
V: TRBV15; J: TRBJ2-2; size: -; D: -; CDR3: CATSSSGWGWPTGELFF; DNA: TGTGCCACCAGCAGTTCGGGCTGGGGTTGGCCCACCGGGGAGCTGTTTTTT
V: TRBV27; J: TRBJ1-1; size: -; D: TRBD1; CDR3: CASNFQGAMWGTEAFF; DNA: TGTGCCAGCAACTTTCAGGGGGCCATGTGGGGCACTGAAGCTTTCTTT
V: TRBV28; J: TRBJ2-1; size: -; D: -; CDR3: CASSQGAEQFF; DNA: TGTGCCAGCAGTCAGGGCGCTGAGCAGTTCTTC
V: TRBV7-8; J: TRBJ2-1; size: few; D: -; CDR3: CASSPHPGDEQFF; DNA: TGTGCCAGCAGCCCACACCCGGGGGATGAGCAGTTCTTC
V: TRBV5-6; J: TRBJ2-5; size: -; D: -; CDR3: CASSLAGPETQYF; DNA: TGTGCCAGCAGCTTGGCGGGACCAGAGACCCAGTACTTC
V: TRBV5-5; J: TRBJ1-2; size: -; D: -; CDR3: CASSSLGRDGYGYTF; DNA: TGTGCCAGCAGCTCCTTGGGTAGGGACGGCTATGGCTACACCTTC
V: TRBV7-9; J: TRBJ1-5; size: few; D: -; CDR3: CASSLAGRQPQHF; DNA: TGTGCCAGCAGCTTAGCAGGGAGACAGCCCCAGCATTTT
V: TRBV27; J: TRBJ1-1; size: -; D: TRBD1; CDR3: CASSPLTGGRTEAFF; DNA: TGTGCCAGCAGTCCCCTGACAGGGGGAAGAACTGAAGCTTTCTTT
V: TRBV19; J: TRBJ2-2; size: -; D: -; CDR3: CASTLGAALTGTGELFF; DNA: TGTGCCAGTACCCTAGGGGCAGCCCTCACTGGGACCGGGGAGCTGTTTTTT
V: TRBV9; J: TRBJ1-3; size: once; D: TRBD1; CDR3: CASSGPGQGSGNTIYF; DNA: TGTGCCAGCAGCGGTCCGGGACAGGGTTCTGGAAACACCATATATTTT
V: TRBV4-2; J: TRBJ1-5; size: once; D: -; CDR3: CASSPRQAGNQPQHF; DNA: TGTGCCAGCAGCCCTAGACAGGCCGGCAATCAGCCCCAGCATTTT
V: TRBV4-2; J: TRBJ2-1; size: -; D: TRBD2; CDR3: CASSHGLAGRYNEQFF; DNA: TGTGCCAGCAGCCATGGACTAGCGGGACGTTACAATGAGCAGTTCTTC
V: TRBV27; J: TRBJ2-7; size: -; D: TRBD1; CDR3: CASSLSGQPSYEQYF; DNA: TGTGCCAGCAGCCTATCGGGACAGCCGTCCTACGAGCAGTACTTC
V: TRBV5-6; J: TRBJ2-7; size: -; D: -; CDR3: CASSLGGIYEQYF; DNA: TGTGCCAGCAGCTTGGGAGGGATCTACGAGCAGTACTTC
V: TRBV27; J: TRBJ2-7; size: -; D: -; CDR3: CASSSGDSYEQYF; DNA: TGTGCCAGCAGTTCGGGAGACTCCTACGAGCAGTACTTC
V: TRBV19; J: TRBJ2-2; size: -; D: -; CDR3: CASSIGGNGELFF; DNA: TGTGCCAGTAGTATTGGGGGAAACGGGGAGCTGTTTTTT
V: TRBV4-1; J: TRBJ1-1; size: -; D: TRBD1; CDR3: CASSQAGGNTEAFF; DNA: TGCGCCAGCAGCCAAGCAGGGGGAAACACTGAAGCTTTCTTT
V: TRBV15; J: TRBJ2-3; size: -; D: TRBD2; CDR3: CATSRVSLAGAVVPDTQYF; DNA: TGTGCCACCAGCAGAGTTTCCCTAGCGGGAGCGGTCGTGCCAGATACGCAGTATTTT
V: TRBV10-3; J: TRBJ2-5; size: -; D: -; CDR3: CAISGATGRGETQYF; DNA: TGTGCCATCAGTGGGGCGACAGGGCGGGGAGAGACCCAGTACTTC
V: TRBV11-2; J: TRBJ1-2; size: -; D: -; CDR3: CASSFPRGLNYGYTF; DNA: TGTGCCAGCAGCTTTCCTCGCGGACTTAACTATGGCTACACCTTC
V: TRBV27; J: TRBJ2-3; size: -; D: TRBD2; CDR3: CASSVSGSSDTQYF; DNA: TGTGCCAGCAGCGTTAGCGGGAGTTCGGATACGCAGTATTTT
V: TRBV9; J: TRBJ2-1; size: once; D: TRBD2; CDR3: CASSPLVAGGLSEQFF; DNA: TGTGCCAGCAGCCCGCTCGTAGCGGGGGGCCTCAGTGAGCAGTTCTTC
V: TRBV19; J: TRBJ2-3; size: -; D: -; CDR3: CASSIVGRGSTDTQYF; DNA: TGTGCCAGTAGTATAGTAGGCAGGGGTAGCACAGATACGCAGTATTTT
V: TRBV7-9; J: TRBJ2-7; size: -; D: -; CDR3: CASSSTQGVGLYEQYF; DNA: TGTGCCAGCAGCTCGACACAGGGTGTTGGGCTCTACGAGCAGTACTTC
V: TRBV6-5; J: TRBJ2-7; size: -; D: -; CDR3: CASIGHTGDNYEQYF; DNA: TGTGCCAGCATCGGACATACGGGCGACAACTACGAGCAGTACTTC
V: TRBV28; J: TRBJ1-5; size: -; D: -; CDR3: CASSLTGTLNQPQHF; DNA: TGTGCCAGCAGCCTGACAGGAACCCTCAATCAGCCCCAGCATTTT
V: TRBV13; J: TRBJ1-6; size: -; D: TRBD1; CDR3: CASSPTGATLHF; DNA: TGTGCCAGCAGTCCTACAGGGGCAACCCTCCACTTT
V: TRBV14; J: TRBJ1-3; size: -; D: TRBD1; CDR3: CASSQENSRGYSGNTIYF; DNA: TGTGCCAGCAGCCAAGAGAACAGCAGGGGGTACTCTGGAAACACCATATATTTT
V: TRBV23-1; J: TRBJ2-5; size: -; D: -; CDR3: CASPFCLREGSQYF; DNA: TGCGCCAGCCCCTTTTGTCTGCGGGAAGGGTCCCAGTACTTC
V: TRBV5-1; J: TRBJ1-4; size: -; D: -; CDR3: CASSLVSSEKLFF; DNA: TGTGCCAGCAGCTTGGTTTCCTCGGAAAAACTGTTTTTT
V: TRBV13; J: TRBJ1-1; size: once; D: -; CDR3: CASSSTENTEAFF; DNA: TGTGCCAGCAGCTCTACAGAGAACACTGAAGCTTTCTTT
V: TRBV28; J: TRBJ1-5; size: once; D: -; CDR3: CASSFVERDQPQHF; DNA: TGTGCCAGCAGTTTTGTGGAGAGGGATCAGCCCCAGCATTTT
V: TRBV19; J: TRBJ2-2; size: few; D: -; CDR3: CASSIRVGELFF; DNA: TGTGCCAGTAGTATTCGGGTTGGGGAGCTGTTTTTT
V: TRBV6-5; J: TRBJ2-1; size: -; D: TRBD2; CDR3: CASSYLGGKDEQFF; DNA: TGTGCCAGCAGTTACCTGGGGGGGAAGGATGAGCAGTTCTTC
V: TRBV7-8; J: TRBJ2-5; size: -; D: TRBD1; CDR3: CASSFGTGFSKTQYF; DNA: TGTGCCAGCAGCTTTGGGACAGGGTTTTCAAAGACCCAGTACTTC
V: TRBV5-1; J: TRBJ1-2; size: -; D: TRBD1; CDR3: CASSLVGTGVNHGYTF; DNA: TGCGCCAGCAGCTTGGTGGGGACAGGGGTTAACCATGGCTACACCTTC
V: TRBV28; J: TRBJ1-5; size: -; D: -; CDR3: CASNAGTHLGNQPQHF; DNA: TGTGCCAGCAACGCCGGGACACATTTGGGCAATCAGCCCCAGCATTTT
V: TRBV10-1; J: TRBJ2-5; size: -; D: TRBD2; CDR3: CASSVGLAEETQYF; DNA: TGCGCCAGCAGTGTGGGACTAGCGGAAGAGACCCAGTACTTC